These T cell receptor beta chains were read from a single sample in a study of shared clonotypes between healthy human individuals. Sequencing used immunoSEQ multiplex PCR; TCRdb keeps in-frame clones, though not all of them. The sample has about 690,000 clones, 90% seen once. The sequenced sample consisted of memory CD8+ T cells from PBMCs. Source of these receptors: a man younger than 35 in good health. Some clones in this sample may be carry-over from other donors' samples. The CDR3 runs from the conserved cysteine through the conserved F or W. A D gene is named only where the DNA matches it firmly. The size entry is marked missing in some rows and otherwise reads once, few, many or a size class.

J	V	size	D	DNA	CDR3
TRBJ2-7	TRBV12-5	.	.	TGTGCTAGTGGTTTGGGCTTGTACGAGCAGTACTTC	CASGLGLYEQYF
TRBJ2-7	TRBV19	.	TRBD1	TGTGCCAGTAGTACCCCCGGGACAGGGAACTACGAGCAGTACTTC	CASSTPGTGNYEQYF
TRBJ2-6	TRBV11-2	.	.	TGTGCCAGCAGCTTCGGGGAAGTCGGGGCCAACGTCCTGACTTTC	CASSFGEVGANVLTF
TRBJ1-1	TRBV7-3	few	TRBD1	TGCGCCAGCAGCCAAGACAGGGCCCGAGCGAACACTGAAGCTTTCTTT	CASSQDRARANTEAFF
TRBJ1-1	TRBV28	.	.	TGTGCCAGCAGTCCTCAGGGACTCCACTTAATGAACACTGAAGCTTTCTTT	CASSPQGLHLMNTEAFF
TRBJ2-2	TRBV11-2	.	.	TGTGCCAGCAGCTACGCCCCTATAGTAACCGGGGAGCTGTTTTTT	CASSYAPIVTGELFF
TRBJ2-7	TRBV7-8	.	TRBD1	TGTGCCAGCAGCTCGCCGCCGGGACAGGGGGGCTTACTCTCCTACGAGCAGTACTTC	CASSSPPGQGGLLSYEQYF
TRBJ2-1	TRBV28	.	.	TGTGCCAGCAGCTTCCGCGGTAGCTCCTACAATGAGCAGTTCTTC	CASSFRGSSYNEQFF
TRBJ2-1	TRBV7-8	.	.	TGTGCCAGCAGCTTAACCGCAGGGGAGGTCGTCTCCTACAATGAGCAGTTCTTC	CASSLTAGEVVSYNEQFF
TRBJ2-3	TRBV6-5	.	TRBD2	TGTGCCAGCAGGGAGCGGGGGAGCACAGATACGCAGTATTTT	CASRERGSTDTQYF
TRBJ2-7	TRBV10-2	.	TRBD2	TGCGCCAGCAGTTCGGGGGGCTCCTACGAGCAGTACTTC	CASSSGGSYEQYF
TRBJ1-2	TRBV11-2	few	.	TGTGCCAGCAGCTTAGATGGGGGCCGTAAAGCTAACTATGGCTACACCTTC	CASSLDGGRKANYGYTF
TRBJ2-5	TRBV19	.	.	TGTGCCAGTAGTAGAGGACGGCTCCAAGAGACCCAGTACTTC	CASSRGRLQETQYF
TRBJ1-1	TRBV7-9	.	.	TGTGCCAGCACCCCCGGGCCGGGTACTGAAGCTTTCTTT	CASTPGPGTEAFF
TRBJ2-6	TRBV14	.	TRBD2	TGTGCCAGCAGCCAAGAGAGTCCTAGCGGGAGCCCCGTTTATGGGGCCAACGTCCTGACTTTC	CASSQESPSGSPVYGANVLTF
TRBJ1-1	TRBV28	few	.	TGTGCCAGCAGTATGACACGAAACACTGAAGCTTTCTTT	CASSMTRNTEAFF
TRBJ1-2	TRBV2	.	.	TGTGCCAGCCCTCGTAGGCCGGGGAACTATGGCTACACCTTC	CASPRRPGNYGYTF
TRBJ2-1	TRBV7-9	.	TRBD1	TGTGCCAGCAGTCCGGGACAGGGGTACAATGAGCAGTTCTTC	CASSPGQGYNEQFF
TRBJ2-7	TRBV7-2	.	.	TGTGCCAGCACTATTAGTAGCCTGCGGGGGCCCACCTACGAGCAGTACTTC	CASTISSLRGPTYEQYF
TRBJ2-1	TRBV11-2	.	TRBD2	TGTGCCAGCAGCTCGAGGCTAGCGGGAGAGTATGAGCAGTTCTTC	CASSSRLAGEYEQFF
TRBJ2-5	TRBV13	.	.	TGTGCCAGCAGCTCCGGGAAGCAGACCCAGTACTTC	CASSSGKQTQYF
TRBJ2-3	TRBV27	.	TRBD2	TGTGCCAGCAGTCCCTGGGGGGGGACTAGCGTCACAGATACGCAGTATTTT	CASSPWGGTSVTDTQYF
TRBJ2-5	TRBV11-2	few	.	TGTGCCAGCAGCCCTAGCGCCACTTTGTACTTC	CASSPSATLYF
TRBJ2-7	TRBV7-9	.	.	TGTGCCAGCAGCTTAGAAGTAGCTTTAAGCTCCTACGAGCAGTACTTC	CASSLEVALSSYEQYF
TRBJ2-1	TRBV4-3	.	.	TGCGCCAGCAGCCAAGGACCGGGCGGGGCATCCTACAATGAGCAGTTCTTC	CASSQGPGGASYNEQFF
TRBJ1-1	TRBV7-9	.	.	TGTGCCAGCAGCTTAGAACAGGGATTGAACACTGAAGCTTTCTTT	CASSLEQGLNTEAFF
TRBJ2-2	TRBV29-1	.	.	TGCAGCGTCGAACCGGCGGCGAACACCGGGGAGCTGTTTTTT	CSVEPAANTGELFF
TRBJ2-1	TRBV4-3	.	.	TGCGCCAGCAGCCATTTGCTCGGGGAACACTACAATGAGCAGTTCTTC	CASSHLLGEHYNEQFF
TRBJ1-2	TRBV6-4	.	TRBD1	TGTGCCAGCAGTGCCGACCCGGGACAGGGGCTCTATGGCTACACCTTC	CASSADPGQGLYGYTF
TRBJ2-7	TRBV7-9	few	TRBD2	TGTGCCAGCAAGAGGGGCGGGGGCGAGCAGTACTTC	CASKRGGGEQYF
TRBJ1-3	TRBV11-2	.	TRBD1	TGTGCCAGCAGGCAGGGGACAGGGAATCCTCTGTCTGGAAACACCATATATTTT	CASRQGTGNPLSGNTIYF
TRBJ1-2	TRBV19	.	.	TGTGCCAGTAGTATAGGAAGAGGGCCGACCATCTATGGCTACACCTTC	CASSIGRGPTIYGYTF
TRBJ2-7	TRBV6-1	few	.	TGTGCCAGCAGTGAGGGCAGGGGGACTTTACGATACCCCTACGAGCAGTACTTC	CASSEGRGTLRYPYEQYF
TRBJ1-2	TRBV7-9	.	.	TGTGCCAGCAGCTCCCAAGGCTTCTATGGCTACACCTTC	CASSSQGFYGYTF
TRBJ2-5	TRBV5-1	.	TRBD2	TGCGCCAGCAGCTTGTCTGGGACTAGCGGGAGGAGAGAGACCCAGTACTTC	CASSLSGTSGRRETQYF
TRBJ1-2	TRBV9	.	.	TGTGCCAGCAGCCCCCCGGACGGCAACTATGGCTACACCTTC	CASSPPDGNYGYTF
TRBJ2-3	TRBV7-8	.	TRBD1	TGTGCCAGCAGCTTAACTCCACAGGGGGCAGTAGATACGCAGTATTTT	CASSLTPQGAVDTQYF
TRBJ1-4	TRBV5-5	.	.	TGTGCCAGCAGCTTAGGTCGGGCAGGTGAAAAACTGTTTTTT	CASSLGRAGEKLFF
TRBJ2-4	TRBV18	.	.	TGTGCCAGCTCACCATCGGGCGGGTTGCTGGAGAACATTCAGTACTTC	CASSPSGGLLENIQYF
TRBJ1-1	TRBV30	.	.	TGTGCCTGGACAGGGGCGTTGGGGAACACTGAAGCTTTCTTT	CAWTGALGNTEAFF